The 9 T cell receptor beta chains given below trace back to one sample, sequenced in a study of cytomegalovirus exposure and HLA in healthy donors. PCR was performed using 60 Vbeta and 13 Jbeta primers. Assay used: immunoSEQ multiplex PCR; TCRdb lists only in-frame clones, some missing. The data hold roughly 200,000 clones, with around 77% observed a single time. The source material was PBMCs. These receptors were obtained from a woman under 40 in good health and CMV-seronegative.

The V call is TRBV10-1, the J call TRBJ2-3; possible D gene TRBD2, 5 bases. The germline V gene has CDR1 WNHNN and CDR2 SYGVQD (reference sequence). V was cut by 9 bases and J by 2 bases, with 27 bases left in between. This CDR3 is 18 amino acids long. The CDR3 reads CARLGRVPYGRTTDTQYF. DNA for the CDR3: TGCGCCAGGTTAGGGCGGGTCCCATATGGGCGGACCACAGATACGCAGTATTTT.

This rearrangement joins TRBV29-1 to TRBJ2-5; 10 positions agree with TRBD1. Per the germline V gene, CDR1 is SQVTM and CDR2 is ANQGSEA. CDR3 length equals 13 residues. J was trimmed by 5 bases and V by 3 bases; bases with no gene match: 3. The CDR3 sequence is CSVDRTGGETQYF. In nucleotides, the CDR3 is TGCAGCGTTGACCGGACAGGGGGGGAGACCCAGTACTTC. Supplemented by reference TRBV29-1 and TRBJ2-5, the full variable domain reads SAVISQKPSRDICQRGTSLTIQCQVDSQVTMMFWYRQQPGQSLTLIATANQGSEATYESGFVIDKFPISRPNLTFSTLTVSNMSPEDSSIYLCSVDRTGGETQYFGPGTRLLVL.

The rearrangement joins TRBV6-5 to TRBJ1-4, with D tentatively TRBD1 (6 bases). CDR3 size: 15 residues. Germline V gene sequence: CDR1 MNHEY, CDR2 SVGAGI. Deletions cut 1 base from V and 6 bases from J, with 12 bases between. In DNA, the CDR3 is TGTGCCAGCAGTTACTTGGAGGACAGTCATGAAAAACTGTTTTTT. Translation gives CASSYLEDSHEKLFF.

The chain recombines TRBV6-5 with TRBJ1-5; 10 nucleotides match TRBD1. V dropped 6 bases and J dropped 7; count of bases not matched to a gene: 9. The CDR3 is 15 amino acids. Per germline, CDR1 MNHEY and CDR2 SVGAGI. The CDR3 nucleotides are TGTGCCAGCAGCGATCGGACAGGGGGAGGCCAGCCCCAGCATTTT. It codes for CASSDRTGGGQPQHF.

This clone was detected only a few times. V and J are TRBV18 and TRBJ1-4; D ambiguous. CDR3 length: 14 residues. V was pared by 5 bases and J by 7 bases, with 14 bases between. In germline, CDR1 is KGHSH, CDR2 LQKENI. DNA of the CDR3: TGTGCCAGCTCAGTAACAGTAAATGGTGAAAAACTGTTTTTT. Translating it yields CASSVTVNGEKLFF.

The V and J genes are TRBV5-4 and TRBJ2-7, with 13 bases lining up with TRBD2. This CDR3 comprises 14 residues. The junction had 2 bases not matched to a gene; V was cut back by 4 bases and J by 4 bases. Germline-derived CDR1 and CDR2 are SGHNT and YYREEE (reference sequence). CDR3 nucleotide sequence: TGTGCCAGCAGCCAGGGACTAGCGGGATACGAGCAGTACTTC. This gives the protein CASSQGLAGYEQYF.

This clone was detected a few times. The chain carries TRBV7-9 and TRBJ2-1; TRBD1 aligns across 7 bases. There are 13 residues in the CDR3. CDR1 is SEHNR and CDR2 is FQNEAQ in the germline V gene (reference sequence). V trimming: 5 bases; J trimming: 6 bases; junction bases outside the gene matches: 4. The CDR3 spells CASSNRGPNEQFF. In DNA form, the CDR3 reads TGTGCCAGCAGCAACAGGGGACCCAATGAGCAGTTCTTC.

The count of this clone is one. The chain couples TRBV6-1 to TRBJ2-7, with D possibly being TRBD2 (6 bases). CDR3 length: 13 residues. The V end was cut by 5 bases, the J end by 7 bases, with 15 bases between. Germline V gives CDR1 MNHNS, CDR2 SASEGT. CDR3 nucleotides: TGTGCCAGCAGTCGGCAGGGAGGTGGGGAGCAGTACTTC. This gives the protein CASSRQGGGEQYF.

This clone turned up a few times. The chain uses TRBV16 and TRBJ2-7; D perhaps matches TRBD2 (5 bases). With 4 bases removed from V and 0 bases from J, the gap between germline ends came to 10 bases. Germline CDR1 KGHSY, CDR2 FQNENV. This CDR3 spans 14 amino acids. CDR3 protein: CASSRTGFSYEQYF. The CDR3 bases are TGTGCCAGCAGCCGAACGGGATTCTCCTACGAGCAGTACTTC.